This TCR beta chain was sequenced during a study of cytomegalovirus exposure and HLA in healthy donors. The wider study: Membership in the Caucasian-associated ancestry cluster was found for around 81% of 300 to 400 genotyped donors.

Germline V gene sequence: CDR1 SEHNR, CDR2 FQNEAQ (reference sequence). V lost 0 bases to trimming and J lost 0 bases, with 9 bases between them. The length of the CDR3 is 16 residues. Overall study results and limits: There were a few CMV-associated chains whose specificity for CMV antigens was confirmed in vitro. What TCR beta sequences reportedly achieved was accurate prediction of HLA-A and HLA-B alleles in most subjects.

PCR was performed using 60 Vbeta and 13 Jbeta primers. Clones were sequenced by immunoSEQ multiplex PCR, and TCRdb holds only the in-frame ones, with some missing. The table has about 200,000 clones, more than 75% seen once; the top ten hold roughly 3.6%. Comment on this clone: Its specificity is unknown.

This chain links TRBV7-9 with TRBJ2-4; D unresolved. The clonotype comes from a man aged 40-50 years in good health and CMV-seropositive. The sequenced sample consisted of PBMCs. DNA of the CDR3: TGTGCCAGCAGCTTAGCTCCCGGGTTAGCCAAAAACATTCAGTACTTC. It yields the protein CASSLAPGLAKNIQYF.